This TCR beta chain was profiled in a study of neurological immune-mediated disorders. This CDR3 is 14 amino acids long. The germline gives CDR1 LGHNT, CDR2 FRNRAP. The V and J ends lost 7 bases and 0 bases respectively, with 13 bases between them. One entry per CDR3 protein results from TCRdb running MiXCR on the 5' RACE reads. The sample has around 65,000 distinct CDR3 sequences, roughly 4.9% seen once. This clonotype has ten or more counts. V is TRBV12-5 and J is TRBJ2-7; D is perhaps TRBD1 (5 bases). Specimen: PBMCs. The TCR originated in a human donor with multiple sclerosis. The donor label of this sample is uncertain. CDR3 nucleotide sequence: TGTGCTAGTGCCTTCGACAGCCCCTCCTACGAGCAGTACTTC. It is translated as CASAFDSPSYEQYF.